Sequencing of this T cell receptor beta chain was carried out in a study of T cells of healthy individuals (dated by TCRdb to the late 2010s). Ends trimmed: V by 1 base, J by 5 bases; bases unmatched to a gene: 3. The CDR3 sequence holds 15 residues, the cysteine and phenylalanine included. The DNA shown is the 45-base CDR3, in frame from base 1. The germline V gene yields SGHNT for CDR1 and YENEEA for CDR2. To prepare the library, 5' RACE was applied. The data were produced on an Illumina MiSeq. TCRdb redid the processing of the public reads, applying fastp at Q25 and MiXCR, and retained in-frame beta chains. Entries that share a CDR3 protein sequence are merged under the most common genes and DNA. The sample table lists about 96,000 distinct CDR3 sequences, roughly 15% of them with a count of one. 6% to 8% of the sample comes from the top ten. To note about this clonotype: The antigen this receptor binds is unknown. No much larger clonotype is one base removed from it; base qualities were not supplied.

The sequence joins TRBV11-3 to TRBJ2-1, and 9 junction bases match TRBD1. This receptor was identified in a human donor in good health. Here the CDR3 is given as CASSLVGQGHNEQFF. The DNA sequence is as follows: TGTGCCAGCAGCTTAGTGGGACAGGGACACAATGAGCAGTTCTTC.